The source of this T cell receptor (beta chain) is a study of cytomegalovirus exposure and HLA in healthy donors. General study findings and limits: A later analysis associated roughly 15,000 TCR beta sequences with HLA alleles at a 0.05 false discovery rate. Information on immune exposure was restricted to one variable (CMV serostatus). Most TCR sequences were uncommon, yet certain public TCRs appeared in many donors. Certain indistinguishable V segments, among them TRBV6-2 and TRBV6-3, were excluded.

Germline CDR1 LNHDA, CDR2 SQIVND (reference sequence). The junction had 8 bases not matched to a gene; V was cut back by 3 bases and J by 5 bases. The CDR3 consists of 15 residues. Researchers ran the PCR with 60 Vbeta and 13 Jbeta primers. The method was immunoSEQ multiplex PCR; TCRdb's version includes in-frame clones alone and lacks a portion of them. Among 150,000 to 200,000 clones listed, roughly 79% were seen once. Points on this clone: Its antigen is as yet unknown.

The sequence derives from a male donor in good health and CMV-seronegative. The chain joins TRBV19 to TRBJ2-7; TRBD1 matches 9 bases. Sequencing was carried out using PBMCs. DNA for the CDR3: TGTGCCAGTAGTATCCCCGGACAGGGGCGAGACGAGCAGTACTTC. This codes for CASSIPGQGRDEQYF.